Listed below are T cell receptor beta chains from one sample, sequenced in a study of shared clonotypes between healthy human individuals. Measured with immunoSEQ multiplex PCR; TCRdb has only the in-frame clones, and not every one. The table lists approximately 2.4 million clones, nearly 97% of them singletons. Sample: naive CD4+ T cells sorted from blood. All receptors derive from a man between 18 and 35 years old in good health. Both conserved end residues are part of each CDR3. Each record gives: J gene, D gene, V gene, CDR3 protein. D genes are given only for firm matches.

TRBJ1-2 | NA | TRBV28 | CASSFEGFSHGYTF
TRBJ1-2 | NA | TRBV6-6 | CASRMTAINNYGYTF
TRBJ1-5 | NA | TRBV7-2 | CASSLRRPGGIGGQPQHF
TRBJ1-1 | NA | TRBV6-5 | CASYPTGYTEAFF
TRBJ2-5 | TRBD2 | TRBV18 | CASSPRLAGEGETQYF
TRBJ2-2 | NA | TRBV9 | CASSVTPSWSTGELFF
TRBJ1-2 | NA | TRBV6-1 | CASSASPGYGYTF
TRBJ2-5 | NA | TRBV7-3 | CASSLNSGLGQQETQYF
TRBJ1-4 | NA | TRBV18 | CASSPPNQGGLPEKLFF
TRBJ1-1 | NA | TRBV7-8 | CASSSHWGGGNTEAFF
TRBJ1-4 | TRBD1 | TRBV30 | CAWARDRGQGEKLFF
TRBJ1-1 | NA | TRBV7-2 | CASSLLRGRTEAFF
TRBJ2-1 | TRBD1 | TRBV5-1 | CASRKSGTGVENEQFF
TRBJ2-3 | NA | TRBV29-1 | CSEKGKGTDTQYF
TRBJ2-4 | NA | TRBV28 | CASTFRHVNIQYF
TRBJ2-2 | TRBD2 | TRBV7-2 | CASSFGAGGPSTGELFF
TRBJ2-3 | TRBD2 | TRBV6-1 | CASKLTSGAADTQYF
TRBJ2-3 | TRBD1 | TRBV28 | CASNVRQGAGDTQYF
TRBJ2-7 | TRBD1 | TRBV5-1 | CASSLLQGANHEQYF
TRBJ1-1 | NA | TRBV11-2 | CASSLGPGTEAFF
TRBJ2-7 | TRBD1 | TRBV30 | CAWSKRTGEQYF
TRBJ2-5 | TRBD1 | TRBV10-3 | CAISGQGGETQYF
TRBJ1-2 | TRBD1 | TRBV5-1 | CASSPGQGGGYTF
TRBJ2-5 | NA | TRBV30 | CAWKQVTQAAQYF
TRBJ2-5 | TRBD2 | TRBV7-9 | CASSRTSGDQETQYF
TRBJ2-7 | NA | TRBV10-1 | CASSESTGYEQYF
TRBJ2-5 | TRBD1 | TRBV19 | CASSSPDRGETQYF
TRBJ2-7 | NA | TRBV6-4 | CASNPYEQYF
TRBJ2-1 | TRBD2 | TRBV5-1 | CASSSSSGSYNEQFF
TRBJ2-1 | TRBD1 | TRBV11-2 | CASSFTGDNEQFF
TRBJ1-2 | NA | TRBV2 | CASSPDRGPNYGYTF
TRBJ2-1 | TRBD2 | TRBV7-2 | CASSFVAGTYNEQFF
TRBJ2-2 | TRBD2 | TRBV25-1 | CASTPLAGMAGELFF
TRBJ2-7 | NA | TRBV5-1 | CASSLGVLSYEQYF
TRBJ2-7 | TRBD2 | TRBV10-3 | CAISESGGSSYEQYF